The next 3 T cell receptor beta chains were all read from a single sample in a study of T cells after yellow fever vaccination. TCRdb recomputed calls from the 5' RACE reads with MiXCR, one row per CDR3 protein. This table has approximately 260,000 distinct CDR3 sequences, approximately 12% appearing once. Specimen: CD4+ T cells sorted from PBMCs, collected 45 days after the yellow fever booster vaccination. The receptors were sampled from a man aged 30 to 45 who received the YFV17D yellow fever vaccine.

Only a few counts were recorded for this clonotype. The chain combines TRBV20-1 with TRBJ2-7, with 10 bases matching TRBD2. Germline V CDR1 and CDR2: DFQATT, SNEGSKA (reference sequence). The CDR3 has 13 amino acids. V trimming: 7 bases; J trimming: 4 bases; junction bases outside the gene matches: 7. CDR3 in amino acids: CSVRGSGRYEQYF. For the CDR3, the DNA is TGCAGTGTTCGGGGTAGCGGGAGGTACGAGCAGTACTTC.

This clonotype was detected ten times or more. This chain connects TRBV20-1 to TRBJ2-5; D possibly matches TRBD1 or TRBD2 (5 bases each). Germline values: CDR1 DFQATT, CDR2 SNEGSKA (reference sequence). The CDR3 spans 13 residues. The CDR3 loop reads CSAGGVRAETQYF. In DNA form, the CDR3 reads TGCAGCGCTGGGGGAGTGAGGGCAGAGACCCAGTACTTC.

As to this clonotype: A junction end diverges from the germline sequence, so it may reflect a read error. The chain couples TRBV7-7 to TRBJ1-1, with D hard to call. This CDR3 has 14 residues. Per the germline V gene, CDR1 is SSHAT and CDR2 is FNYEAQ (reference sequence). CDR3 region: CASSLDGREDPAFF. CDR3 bases: TGTGCTAGCAGCTTAGATGGGCGTGAGGATCCGGCTTTCTTT.